These 32 T cell receptor beta chains were sequenced from one sample in a study of vaccination and CD4 T cells after COVID-19. These receptors' targets are unknown. Indicated treatment: roughly 11-day PBMC culture with coronavirus spike peptide pools or control peptides (ViraFEST assay). Sequencing of the DNA from cultured CD4+ T cells was carried out with the Oncomine TCR Beta short-read assay. TCRdb passed the PCR reads through MiXCR, listing each CDR3 protein once. The sample contains about 17,000 distinct CDR3 sequences, almost 60% of which appear only once. Sequenced input: CD4+ T cells from blood, cultured in vitro. The source is a human donor who had recovered from COVID-19.

The V gene is TRBV12-3 or TRBV12-4, the J gene TRBJ1-2; weak D call: TRBD1 (6 bases). This CDR3 comprises 16 residues. V lost 1 base, J lost 1 base, and 13 bases lay in between. The chain's CDR3 is CASSLGQGQDNYGYTF. CDR3 nucleotide sequence: TGTGCCAGCAGTTTAGGCCAGGGACAAGATAACTATGGCTACACCTTC.

A single count supports this clonotype. The rearrangement joins TRBV20-1 to TRBJ2-1; 7 bases match TRBD1. This CDR3 has 14 amino acids. In germline, CDR1 is DFQATT, CDR2 SNEGSKA (reference sequence). Trimming at V came to 3 bases and at J to 4 bases, leaving 6 bases not matched to a gene. This CDR3 reads CSASLTGRYNEQFF. The CDR3 bases are TGCAGTGCTAGTTTGACAGGGCGATACAATGAGCAGTTCTTC.

This clonotype has a single count. V is TRBV10-3 and J is TRBJ2-7, with D possibly matching TRBD2 (6 bases). Trimming cost V 1 base and J 0 bases, with 13 bases left between them. The CDR3 totals 16 residues. CDR1 ENHRY and CDR2 SYGVKD come from the germline V gene. This chain's CDR3 is CAISEWAGRSSYEQYF. The CDR3 DNA reads TGTGCCATCAGTGAGTGGGCAGGGAGGAGCTCCTACGAGCAGTACTTC.

The rearrangement links TRBV20-1 to TRBJ2-3; the D is unclear. The germline V gene has CDR1 DFQATT and CDR2 SNEGSKA (reference sequence). Trimming pared 3 bases from V and 2 bases from J, leaving 12 bases between. CDR3 length: 14 residues. Written as DNA, the CDR3 is TGCAGTGCTAGCTCCGGCTATTTCACAGATACGCAGTATTTT. It codes for CSASSGYFTDTQYF.

This clonotype was seen a handful of times. The chain uses TRBV20-1 and TRBJ1-5, with TRBD1 matching 9 bases. From germline, CDR1 is DFQATT and CDR2 SNEGSKA (reference sequence). With 6 bases clipped from V and 4 bases from J, the junction kept 7 bases outside the gene matches. The CDR3 has 14 residues. CDR3 DNA sequence: TGCAGTGCCAGTAACAGGGGGCGAAATCAGCCCCAGCATTTT. Protein: CSASNRGRNQPQHF.

The chain joins TRBV30 to TRBJ1-6; D call uncertain. V dropped 0 bases and J dropped 5 bases, with 11 bases sitting between them. The germline V gene has CDR1 GTSNPN and CDR2 SVGIG (reference sequence). CDR3 size: 15 residues. CDR3 loop: CAWSVRQANNSPLHF. The CDR3 DNA reads TGTGCCTGGAGTGTAAGGCAGGCAAATAATTCACCCCTCCACTTT. Full variable domain (outside the CDR3, taken from reference TRBV30 and TRBJ1-6): SQTIHQWPATLVQPVGSPLSLECTVEGTSNPNLYWYRQAAGRGLQLLFYSVGIGQISSEVPQNLSASRPQDRQFILSSKKLLLSDSGFYLCAWSVRQANNSPLHFGNGTRLTVT.

This clonotype was seen only a few times. The V call is TRBV6-1, the J call TRBJ1-5, with D maybe TRBD1 (6 bases). Per germline, CDR1 MNHNS and CDR2 SASEGT. Trimming took off 6 bases at V and 4 bases at J, with 10 bases between the two ends. The CDR3 totals 13 residues. The CDR3 spells CASRSTGNQPQHF. In nucleotides, the CDR3 is TGTGCCAGCAGATCAACAGGGAATCAGCCCCAGCATTTT.

The CDR3, as DNA: TGCGCCAGCAGCCAAGACAACAGATACAATGAGCAGTTCTTC. Translated, it gives CASSQDNRYNEQFF. The chain employs TRBV4-3 and TRBJ2-1; D unresolved. In germline, CDR1 is LGHNA, CDR2 YSLEER. The V gene lost 0 bases and the J gene lost 4 bases, with 7 bases spanning the gap. The CDR3 covers 14 residues.

The gene calls are TRBV25-1 and TRBJ2-7, with TRBD2 matching over 13 bases. Trimming removed 4 bases from V and 1 base from J; junction bases left unmatched: 1. Germline CDR1 reads MGHDK; CDR2 reads SYGVNS. This CDR3 is 15 amino acids long. The chain's CDR3 is CASSATSGRSYEQYF. Here the CDR3 DNA reads TGTGCCAGCAGTGCGACTAGCGGGAGGTCCTACGAGCAGTACTTC.

The chain joins TRBV19 to TRBJ2-3, with TRBD2 matching over 11 bases. Germline V lookup: CDR1 LNHDA, CDR2 SQIVND (reference sequence). The CDR3 consists of 17 residues. Trimming cost V 5 bases and J 2 bases; bases outside gene matches: 9. The CDR3 loop reads CASSPTPGLADTDTQYF. The CDR3 DNA is TGTGCCAGTAGTCCAACGCCGGGACTAGCGGACACAGATACGCAGTATTTT.

V usage is TRBV20-1 and J usage is TRBJ1-2, with 9 bases lining up with TRBD1. The germline V gene encodes CDR1 DFQATT and CDR2 SNEGSKA (reference sequence). The length of the CDR3 is 12 residues. V gave up 0 bases and J gave up 11 bases; unmatched junction bases: 4. In nucleotides, the CDR3 is TGCAGTGCTAGAGAAGGGACAGGGTTTTACACCTTC. It yields the protein CSAREGTGFYTF.

J is TRBJ2-7 and V is TRBV10-3, with D possibly being TRBD1 (7 bases). Germline V gene data show CDR1 as ENHRY and CDR2 as SYGVKD. The CDR3 loop spans 14 amino acids. With 7 bases removed from V and 4 bases from J, the gap between germline ends came to 17 bases. The CDR3 region is CAIKGQGGLYEQYF. The CDR3 DNA is TGTGCCATCAAGGGCCAGGGGGGATTATACGAGCAGTACTTC.

This chain joins TRBV27 and TRBJ2-5, with a weak D call TRBD2 (5 bases). The CDR3 length is 16 residues. In germline, CDR1 is MNHEY, CDR2 SMNVEV (reference sequence). Trimming left V 2 bases short and J 0 bases short, with 13 bases between. Here the CDR3 DNA reads TGTGCCAGCAGTTTAAGGGCTAGCAGTAACCAAGAGACCCAGTACTTC. Translation: CASSLRASSNQETQYF.

This chain connects TRBV19 to TRBJ2-2, with D hard to call. This CDR3 is built from 12 residues. Germline V gene sequence: CDR1 LNHDA, CDR2 SQIVND (reference sequence). V dropped 1 base and J dropped 14 bases, with 11 bases sitting between them. The CDR3 protein is CASSIVASTLFF. In DNA, the CDR3 is TGTGCCAGTAGTATAGTCGCATCTACTCTGTTTTTT.

The chain links TRBV5-1 to TRBJ1-2, with D uncertain. V gave up 1 base and J gave up 6 bases, with 10 bases separating them. Germline assignment: CDR1 SGHRS and CDR2 YFSETQ. The CDR3 is 13 residues long. The CDR3 nucleotides read TGCGCCAGCAGCTTGTTTCAGGTTGATGGCTACACCTTC. It yields the protein CASSLFQVDGYTF.

This clonotype was observed a handful of times. This chain links TRBV20-1 with TRBJ2-3; D may be TRBD2 (5 bases). The ends were cut back, 3 bases at V and 5 bases at J, with 12 bases in the middle. The germline CDR1 and CDR2 sequences are DFQATT and SNEGSKA (reference sequence). The CDR3 is made up of 13 amino acids. The CDR3, as DNA: TGCAGTGCTAGGGTGGCTAGCCAAGATACGCAGTATTTT. The encoded protein is CSARVASQDTQYF.

The chain links TRBV20-1 to TRBJ1-1; TRBD1 might be the D (6 bases). This CDR3 contains 15 residues. CDR1 and CDR2 (germline): DFQATT, SNEGSKA (reference sequence). V lost 0 bases and J 3 bases, leaving 14 bases between the germline ends. CDR3 protein: CSARDWGRGDTEAFF. CDR3 coding DNA: TGCAGTGCTAGAGATTGGGGGAGGGGGGACACTGAAGCTTTCTTT.

The CDR3 region has the DNA TGCAGTGCCTTAGCAGACTTTAGGGGTGAGCAGTTCTTC. This encodes CSALADFRGEQFF. The chain is built from TRBV20-1 and TRBJ2-1; D is possibly TRBD1 (5 bases). This CDR3 contains 13 residues. Germline V lookup: CDR1 DFQATT, CDR2 SNEGSKA (reference sequence). Trimming took off 6 bases at V and 9 bases at J, with 18 bases between the two ends.

The chain employs TRBV7-2 and TRBJ2-5, with 7 bases aligning to TRBD2. Per germline, CDR1 SGHTA and CDR2 FQGNSA. V was clipped by 3 bases and J by 10 bases; unmatched bases: 8. This CDR3 is built from 13 residues. In DNA, the CDR3 is TGTGCCAGCAGCTTGGCTAGCGGACGGATCCAGTACTTC. As protein: CASSLASGRIQYF.

The CDR3 DNA reads as TGTGCCAGCAGCTTAAGGGACACCATGGCGGATACGCAGTATTTT. Its translation: CASSLRDTMADTQYF. This chain links TRBV9 with TRBJ2-3, with D tentatively TRBD1 (6 bases). Germline V CDR1 and CDR2: SGDLS, YYNGEE. The length of the CDR3 is 15 residues. With 4 bases removed from V and 6 bases from J, the gap between germline ends came to 18 bases.

The V call is TRBV20-1, the J call TRBJ2-1; 11 positions agree with TRBD2. Looked up from germline, CDR1 is DFQATT and CDR2 is SNEGSKA (reference sequence). The CDR3 covers 13 residues. Germline trimming cut 6 bases from V and 9 bases from J; bases unmatched to any gene: 7. The CDR3 loop is CSATSGSWTEQFF. Written as DNA, the CDR3 is TGCAGTGCCACTAGCGGGAGTTGGACTGAGCAGTTCTTC.

The chain joins TRBV19 to TRBJ1-5, with TRBD1 matching over 12 bases. There are 16 residues in the CDR3. Germline V gene lookup returns CDR1 LNHDA and CDR2 SQIVND (reference sequence). V lost 5 bases, J lost 6 bases, and 8 bases stayed unmatched. The CDR3, as DNA: TGTGCCAGTAGTCCCGGGGACAGGGGGCAGGGTCAGCCCCAGCATTTT. Amino acid sequence: CASSPGDRGQGQPQHF.

The chain combines TRBV4-1 with TRBJ1-6, with a tentative D call TRBD1 (6 bases). Per the germline V gene, CDR1 is MGHRA and CDR2 is YSYEKL. The CDR3 consists of 14 residues. With 1 base removed from V and 10 bases from J, the gap between germline ends came to 11 bases. The CDR3 DNA reads TGCGCCAGCAGCCAAGTACAGGGAAACTCACCCCTCCACTTT. Translation: CASSQVQGNSPLHF.

This clonotype was observed a handful of times. The rearrangement uses TRBV7-8 and TRBJ1-5; D ambiguous. Trimming pared 2 bases from V and 3 bases from J, leaving 11 bases between. Germline V gene data show CDR1 as SGHVS and CDR2 as FQNEAQ. CDR3 length: 15 amino acids. For the CDR3, the DNA is TGTGCCAGCAGCTTAATTGGAAATTCCAATCAGCCCCAGCATTTT. It encodes CASSLIGNSNQPQHF.

The chain combines TRBV28 with TRBJ2-5; no clear D. Germline V lookup: CDR1 MDHEN, CDR2 SYDVKM. V lost 4 bases and J 3 bases, leaving 15 bases between the germline ends. This CDR3 has 15 residues. CDR3 loop: CASSSGFVGKETQYF. CDR3 nucleotide sequence: TGTGCCAGCAGTTCAGGCTTTGTGGGCAAAGAGACCCAGTACTTC.

V and J are TRBV20-1 and TRBJ2-5; D perhaps matches TRBD2 (5 bases). The CDR3 consists of 14 residues. The germline gives CDR1 DFQATT, CDR2 SNEGSKA (reference sequence). The germline V and J ends were trimmed by 4 bases and 1 base, with 13 bases remaining between them. The DNA for the CDR3 is TGCAGTGCTAAAGACGAGGGCGGCCAAGAGACCCAGTACTTC. It codes for CSAKDEGGQETQYF.

This clonotype was observed a few times. The chain employs TRBV7-3 and TRBJ1-1, with D maybe TRBD1 (5 bases). Germline assignment: CDR1 SGHTA and CDR2 FQGTGA. This CDR3 contains 15 residues. The ends were cut back, 5 bases at V and 0 bases at J, with 13 bases in the middle. CDR3 in DNA: TGTGCCAGCAGCCCTTCGGGACTACTGAACACTGAAGCTTTCTTT. Residues: CASSPSGLLNTEAFF.

This clonotype was seen more than once but under ten times. CDR3 DNA sequence: TGTGCCAGCAATTGGAGGGGGGCCAACAATGAGCAGTTCTTC. This sequence encodes CASNWRGANNEQFF. V and J are TRBV7-2 and TRBJ2-1; D tentatively fits TRBD1 or TRBD2 (6 bases each). CDR3 size: 14 residues. The V end lost 7 bases, the J end lost 5 bases, and 15 bases lay between the germline ends. Germline values: CDR1 SGHTA, CDR2 FQGNSA.

The chain has TRBV20-1 and TRBJ2-7; perhaps TRBD1 as D (5 bases). V lost 3 bases and J 1 base, leaving 13 bases between the germline ends. This CDR3 spans 14 amino acids. Germline V lookup: CDR1 DFQATT, CDR2 SNEGSKA (reference sequence). The CDR3 DNA is TGCAGTGCTAGGAACAGGCAAAAATCCTACGAGCAGTACTTC. This gives the protein CSARNRQKSYEQYF.

This chain uses TRBV7-9 with TRBJ1-1; the D is unclear. The V gene's germline CDR1 is SEHNR and CDR2 FQNEAQ (reference sequence). This CDR3 is 15 amino acids long. V dropped 3 bases and J dropped 2 bases, with 13 bases sitting between them. The CDR3 nucleotides are TGTGCCAGCAGCTTGTGGTCAGGAGACAACACTGAAGCTTTCTTT. Its translation: CASSLWSGDNTEAFF.

This rearrangement joins TRBV20-1 to TRBJ1-1, with TRBD1 as a possible D gene (6 bases). The germline V gene has CDR1 DFQATT and CDR2 SNEGSKA (reference sequence). Trimming took off 0 bases at V and 4 bases at J, with 15 bases between the two ends. The CDR3 loop spans 15 amino acids. The CDR3: CSARDPSGAATEAFF. The DNA for the CDR3 is TGCAGTGCTAGAGATCCCTCAGGGGCAGCCACTGAAGCTTTCTTT.

The V call is TRBV4-2, the J call TRBJ1-6; the D is unclear. In germline, CDR1 is LGHNA, CDR2 YNFKEQ. The V end was cut by 0 bases, the J end by 5 bases, with 11 bases between. The CDR3 spans 16 residues. CDR3 region: CASSQDRQTDNSPLHF. The DNA for the CDR3 is TGTGCCAGCAGCCAAGATCGGCAGACTGATAATTCACCCCTCCACTTT.